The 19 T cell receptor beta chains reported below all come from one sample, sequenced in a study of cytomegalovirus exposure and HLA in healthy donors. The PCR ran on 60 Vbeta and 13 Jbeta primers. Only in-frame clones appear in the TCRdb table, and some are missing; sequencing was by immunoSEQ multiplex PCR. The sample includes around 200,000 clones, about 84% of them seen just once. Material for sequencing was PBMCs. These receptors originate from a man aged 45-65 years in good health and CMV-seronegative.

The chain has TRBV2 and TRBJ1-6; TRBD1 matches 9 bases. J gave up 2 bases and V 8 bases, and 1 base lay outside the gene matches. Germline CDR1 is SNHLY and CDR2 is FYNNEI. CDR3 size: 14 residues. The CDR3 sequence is CASWDRAYNSPLHF. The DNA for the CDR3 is TGTGCCAGCTGGGACAGGGCCTATAATTCACCCCTCCACTTT.

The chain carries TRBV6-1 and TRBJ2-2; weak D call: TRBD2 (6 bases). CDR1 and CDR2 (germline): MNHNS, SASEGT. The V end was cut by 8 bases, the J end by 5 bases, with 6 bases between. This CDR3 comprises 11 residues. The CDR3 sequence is CASGTTGELFF. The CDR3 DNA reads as TGTGCCAGCGGGACTACCGGGGAGCTGTTTTTT.

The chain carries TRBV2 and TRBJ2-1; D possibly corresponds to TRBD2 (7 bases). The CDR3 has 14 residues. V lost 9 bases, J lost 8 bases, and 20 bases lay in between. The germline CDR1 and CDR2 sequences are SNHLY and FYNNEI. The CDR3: CAREGGGGRDEQFF. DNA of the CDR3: TGTGCCAGGGAGGGAGGGGGGGGGAGGGATGAGCAGTTCTTC.

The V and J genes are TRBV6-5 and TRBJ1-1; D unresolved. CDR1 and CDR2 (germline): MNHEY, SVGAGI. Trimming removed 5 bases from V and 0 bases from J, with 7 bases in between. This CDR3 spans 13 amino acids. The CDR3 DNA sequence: TGTGCCAGCAGTCGGTTCATGAACACTGAAGCTTTCTTT. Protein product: CASSRFMNTEAFF.

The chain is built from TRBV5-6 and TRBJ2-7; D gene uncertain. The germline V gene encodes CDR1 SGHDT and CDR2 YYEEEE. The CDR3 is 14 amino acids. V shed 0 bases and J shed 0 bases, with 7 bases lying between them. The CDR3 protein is CASSLVATSYEQYF. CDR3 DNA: TGTGCCAGCAGCTTGGTGGCCACCTCCTACGAGCAGTACTTC.

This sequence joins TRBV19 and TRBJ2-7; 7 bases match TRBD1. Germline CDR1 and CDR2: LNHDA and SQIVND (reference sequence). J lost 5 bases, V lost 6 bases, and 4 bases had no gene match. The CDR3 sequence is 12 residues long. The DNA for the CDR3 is TGTGCCAGTAGCCAGGGGGTGCACGAGCAGTACTTC. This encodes CASSQGVHEQYF.

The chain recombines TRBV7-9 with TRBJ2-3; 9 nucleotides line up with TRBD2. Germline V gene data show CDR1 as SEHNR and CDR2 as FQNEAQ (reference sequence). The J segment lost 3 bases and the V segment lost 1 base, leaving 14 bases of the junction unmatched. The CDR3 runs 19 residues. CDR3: CASSLEVGRTSVLTDTQYF. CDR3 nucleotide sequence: TGTGCCAGCAGCTTAGAGGTAGGGAGGACTAGCGTACTGACAGATACGCAGTATTTT.

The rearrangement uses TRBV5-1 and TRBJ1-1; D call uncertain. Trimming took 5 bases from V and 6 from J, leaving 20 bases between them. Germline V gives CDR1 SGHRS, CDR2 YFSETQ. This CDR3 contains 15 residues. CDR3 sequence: CASSLAPPLDAEAFF. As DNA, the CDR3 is TGCGCCAGCAGTTTAGCCCCCCCTCTAGACGCTGAAGCTTTCTTT.

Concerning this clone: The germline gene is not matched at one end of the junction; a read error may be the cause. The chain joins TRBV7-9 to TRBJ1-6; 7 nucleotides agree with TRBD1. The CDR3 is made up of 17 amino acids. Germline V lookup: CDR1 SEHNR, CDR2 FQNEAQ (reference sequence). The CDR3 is CSSSSGQSSPYNSPLHF. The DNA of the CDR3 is TGTTCCAGCAGCTCGGGACAGTCCTCCCCCTATAATTCACCCCTCCACTTT.

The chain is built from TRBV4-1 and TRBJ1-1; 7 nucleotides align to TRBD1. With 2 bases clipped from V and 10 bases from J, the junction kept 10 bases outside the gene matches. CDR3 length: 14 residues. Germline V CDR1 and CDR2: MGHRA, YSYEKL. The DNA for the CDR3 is TGCGCCAGCAGCCAACTAGGGGGCGCACAATCAGCTTTCTTT. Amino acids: CASSQLGGAQSAFF.

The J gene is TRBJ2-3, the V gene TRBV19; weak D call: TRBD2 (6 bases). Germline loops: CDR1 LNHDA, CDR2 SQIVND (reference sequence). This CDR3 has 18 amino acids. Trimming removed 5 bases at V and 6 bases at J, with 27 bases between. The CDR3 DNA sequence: TGTGCCAGTAGTGTCGAGGCCTCTCTGGCGGGGAAAAAGGATACGCAGTATTTT. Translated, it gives CASSVEASLAGKKDTQYF.

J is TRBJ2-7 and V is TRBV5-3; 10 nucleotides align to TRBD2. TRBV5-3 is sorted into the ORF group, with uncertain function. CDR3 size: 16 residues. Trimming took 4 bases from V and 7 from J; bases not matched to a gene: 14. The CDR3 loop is CARSIGTSESFWEQYF. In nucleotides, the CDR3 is TGTGCCAGAAGCATCGGGACTAGCGAATCCTTTTGGGAGCAGTACTTC.

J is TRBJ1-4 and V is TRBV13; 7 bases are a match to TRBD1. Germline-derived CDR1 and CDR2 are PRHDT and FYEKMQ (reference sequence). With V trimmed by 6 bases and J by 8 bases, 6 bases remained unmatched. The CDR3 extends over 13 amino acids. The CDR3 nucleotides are TGTGCCAGCAGAGGACAGGAACGAGAAAAACTGTTTTTT. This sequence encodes CASRGQEREKLFF.

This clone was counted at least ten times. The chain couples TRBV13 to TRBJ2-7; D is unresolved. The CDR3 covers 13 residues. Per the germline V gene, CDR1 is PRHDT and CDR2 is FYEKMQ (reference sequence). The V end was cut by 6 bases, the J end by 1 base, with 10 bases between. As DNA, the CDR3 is TGTGCCAGCAGGGGCCCCGGATCCTACGAGCAGTACTTC. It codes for CASRGPGSYEQYF.

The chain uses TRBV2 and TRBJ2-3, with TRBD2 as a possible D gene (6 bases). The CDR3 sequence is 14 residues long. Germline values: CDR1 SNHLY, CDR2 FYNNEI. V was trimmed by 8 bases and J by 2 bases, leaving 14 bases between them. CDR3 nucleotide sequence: TGTGCCAGCCGGGGCGGGGACCCCACAGATACGCAGTATTTT. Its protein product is CASRGGDPTDTQYF.

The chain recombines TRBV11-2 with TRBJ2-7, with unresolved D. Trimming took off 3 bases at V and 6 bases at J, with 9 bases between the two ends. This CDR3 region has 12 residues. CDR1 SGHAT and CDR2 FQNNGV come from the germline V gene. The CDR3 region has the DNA TGTGCCAGCAGCTTCGACATCTCCGAGCAGTACTTC. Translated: CASSFDISEQYF.

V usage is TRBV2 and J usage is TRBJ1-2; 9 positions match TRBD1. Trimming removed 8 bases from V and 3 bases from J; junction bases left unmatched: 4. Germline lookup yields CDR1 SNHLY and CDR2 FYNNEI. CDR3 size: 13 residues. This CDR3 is CASPGQGDYGYTF. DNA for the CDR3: TGTGCCAGCCCGGGACAGGGTGACTATGGCTACACCTTC.

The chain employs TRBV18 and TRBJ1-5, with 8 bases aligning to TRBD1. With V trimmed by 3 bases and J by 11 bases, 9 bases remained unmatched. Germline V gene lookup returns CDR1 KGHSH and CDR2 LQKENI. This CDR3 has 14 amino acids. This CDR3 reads CASSPALGTGAQHF. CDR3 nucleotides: TGTGCCAGCTCACCTGCCCTCGGGACAGGCGCCCAGCATTTT.

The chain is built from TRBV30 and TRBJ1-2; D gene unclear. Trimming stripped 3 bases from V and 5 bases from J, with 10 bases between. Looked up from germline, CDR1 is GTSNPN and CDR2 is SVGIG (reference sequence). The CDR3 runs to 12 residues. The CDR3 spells CAWSALRYGYTF. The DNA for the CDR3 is TGTGCCTGGAGCGCCCTACGGTATGGCTACACCTTC. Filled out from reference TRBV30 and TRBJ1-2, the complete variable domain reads SQTIHQWPATLVQPVGSPLSLECTVEGTSNPNLYWYRQAAGRGLQLLFYSVGIGQISSEVPQNLSASRPQDRQFILSSKKLLLSDSGFYLCAWSALRYGYTFGSGTRLTVV.